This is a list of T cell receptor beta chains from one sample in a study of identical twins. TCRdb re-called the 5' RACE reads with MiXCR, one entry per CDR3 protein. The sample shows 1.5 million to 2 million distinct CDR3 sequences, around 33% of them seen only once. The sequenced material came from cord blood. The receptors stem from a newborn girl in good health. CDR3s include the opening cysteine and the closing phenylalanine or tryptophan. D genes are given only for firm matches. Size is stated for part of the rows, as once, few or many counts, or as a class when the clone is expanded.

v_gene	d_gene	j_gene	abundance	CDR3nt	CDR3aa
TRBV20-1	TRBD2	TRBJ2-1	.	TGCAGTGCTGGACTACTAGCGGCCACCTACGAGCAGTTCTTC	CSAGLLAATYEQFF
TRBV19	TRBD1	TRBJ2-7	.	TGTGCCAGTAGCAGGGACAGGGATTTCTACGAGCAGTACTTC	CASSRDRDFYEQYF
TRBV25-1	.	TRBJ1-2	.	TGTGCCAGCAGCGAGGGGGGGATGGGCTACACCTTC	CASSEGGMGYTF
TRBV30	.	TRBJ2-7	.	TGTGCCTGGACCAACGACGGGGACTCCTACGAGCAGTACTTC	CAWTNDGDSYEQYF
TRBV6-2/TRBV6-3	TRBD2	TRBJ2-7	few	TGTGCCAGCAGCCCAGCGACTAGCAGCTACGAGCAGTACTTC	CASSPATSSYEQYF
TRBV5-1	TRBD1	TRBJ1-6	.	TGCGCCAGCAGCGGGGACAGGGGGCTTTCACCCCTCCACTTT	CASSGDRGLSPLHF
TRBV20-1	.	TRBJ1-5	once	TGCAGTGCCACGCCGGGAGATAGCAATCAGCCCCAGCATTTT	CSATPGDSNQPQHF
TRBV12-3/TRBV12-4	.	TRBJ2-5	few	TGTGCCAGCAGTTTGTACGAGGAGGAGACCCAGTACTTC	CASSLYEEETQYF
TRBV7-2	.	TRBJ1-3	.	TGTGCCAGCAGCTCAATTCCTGGAAACACCATATATTTT	CASSSIPGNTIYF
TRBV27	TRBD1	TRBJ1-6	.	TGTGCCAGCAGTCTCACGACAGGGGATAATTCACCCCTCCACTTT	CASSLTTGDNSPLHF
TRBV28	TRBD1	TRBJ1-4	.	TGTGCCTGCAGTGAACAGGGGGCGCTAAATGAAAAACTGTTTTTT	CACSEQGALNEKLFF
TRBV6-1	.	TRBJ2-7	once	TGTGCCAGCAGTGTCCGGGACGGCAATGCGGTATACGAGCAGTACTTC	CASSVRDGNAVYEQYF
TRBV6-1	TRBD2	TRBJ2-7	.	TGTGCCAGCAGCGACGGGGGGGCTGTCTACGAGCAGTACTTC	CASSDGGAVYEQYF
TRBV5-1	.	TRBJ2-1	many	TGCGCCAGCAGCTTGCCCCTCACTGGGGCGTACAATGAGCAGTTCTTC	CASSLPLTGAYNEQFF
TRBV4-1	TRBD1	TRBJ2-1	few	TGCGCCAGCAGCCAAGTCTTCCGGGACAGCACCTACAATGAGCAGTTCTTC	CASSQVFRDSTYNEQFF
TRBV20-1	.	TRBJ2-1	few	TGCAGTGCTAATTTCAGGGCCCACAATGAGCAGTTCTTC	CSANFRAHNEQFF
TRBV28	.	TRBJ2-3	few	TGTGCCAGCAGGGAAGCTCTGAGCACAGATACGCAGTATTTT	CASREALSTDTQYF
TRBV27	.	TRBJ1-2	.	TGTGCCAGCAGTTTAGCGGGGGACGGGATCTATGGCTACACCTTC	CASSLAGDGIYGYTF
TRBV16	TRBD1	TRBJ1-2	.	TGTGCCAGCAGCCAAACGCGTTTGGGACAGGTCTATGGCTACACCTTC	CASSQTRLGQVYGYTF
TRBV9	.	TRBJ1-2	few	TGTGCCAGCAGCGTAGGATGGGGCTCGGGGACGGGCTATGGCTACACCTTC	CASSVGWGSGTGYGYTF
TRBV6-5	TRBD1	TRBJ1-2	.	TGTGCCAGCAGTTACTCGGGACAGGGGGTGGAAGCTAACTATGGCTACACCTTC	CASSYSGQGVEANYGYTF
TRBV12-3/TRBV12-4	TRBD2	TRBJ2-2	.	TGTGCCAGCAGACTGGCACTAGCGGCGGAGCTGTTTTTT	CASRLALAAELFF
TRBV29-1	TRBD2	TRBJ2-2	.	TGCAGCGGGGGGACTACCCCCAACGGGGAGCTGTTTTTT	CSGGTTPNGELFF
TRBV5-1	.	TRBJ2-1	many	TGCGCCAGCAGCTTGTTAGAACTGGCATCCAATGAGCAGTTCTTC	CASSLLELASNEQFF